This T cell receptor (beta chain) was found in a study of blood T cell repertoires in COVID-19. This clone was found a few times. Original analysis: Researchers report that nucleated cell counts were estimated from reference gene primer amplification. Profiled with immunoSEQ multiplex PCR; TCRdb holds only in-frame clones, not every one. V, J and clone size reflect that table, while D and trimming were determined from the DNA. The sample yields some 200,000 clones, 70% to 90% seen once. Germline V gene data show CDR1 as SGHRS and CDR2 as YFSETQ. V was shortened by 2 bases and J by 1 base, with 6 bases between the two germline ends. The CDR3 contains 13 residues.

This receptor was obtained from a woman of 80 years or more with acute or convalescent COVID-19. The J gene is TRBJ2-5, the V gene TRBV5-1, with D unclear. Input material: peripheral blood. The CDR3 nucleotides read TGCGCCAGCAGCTTAGACATCCAAGAGACCCAGTACTTC. Translated: CASSLDIQETQYF.